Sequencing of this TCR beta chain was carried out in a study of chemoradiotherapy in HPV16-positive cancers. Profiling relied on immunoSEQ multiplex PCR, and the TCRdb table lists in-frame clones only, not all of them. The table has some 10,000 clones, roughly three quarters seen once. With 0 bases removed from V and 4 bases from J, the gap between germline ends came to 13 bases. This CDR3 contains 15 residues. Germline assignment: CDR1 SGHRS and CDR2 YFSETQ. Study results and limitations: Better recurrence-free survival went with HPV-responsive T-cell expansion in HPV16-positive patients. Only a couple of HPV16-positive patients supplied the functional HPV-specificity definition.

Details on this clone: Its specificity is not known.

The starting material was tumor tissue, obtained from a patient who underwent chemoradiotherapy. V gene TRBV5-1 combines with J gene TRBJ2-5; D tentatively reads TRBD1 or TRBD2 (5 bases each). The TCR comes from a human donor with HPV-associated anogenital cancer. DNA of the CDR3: TGCGCCAGCAGCTTGGCCTCAGGGAGTAGAGAGACCCAGTACTTC. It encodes CASSLASGSRETQYF.